This T cell receptor beta chain derives from a study of cytomegalovirus exposure and HLA in healthy donors. Overall study context: The 90 to 150 validation repertoires were produced on the same platform as the roughly 720 repertoires of the first cohort. This was reported in a later analysis.

Donors were drawn from the approximately 120-subject validation cohort, separate from the roughly 700-subject first cohort. Points from the study as a whole: The CMV antigen specificity of three CMV-associated chains was confirmed through in vitro analysis. Altogether, more than 150 TCR beta chains were recorded as cytomegalovirus-associated.

Remarks on this clone: Its specificity is not known.

Measured with immunoSEQ multiplex PCR; TCRdb has only the in-frame clones, and not every one. The sample records 190,000 or so clones, around 82% being singletons. Sequencing was performed on PBMCs. This receptor was obtained from a woman younger than 35 in good health and CMV-seropositive.

This CDR3 is CASSLAPGDRLNEQFF. In DNA form, the CDR3 reads TGTGCCAGCAGCTTAGCCCCAGGGGACAGATTGAATGAGCAGTTCTTC. This sequence joins TRBV7-9 and TRBJ2-1; 7 bases align to TRBD1. V shed 0 bases, J shed 7 bases, and the junction held 9 bases outside the gene matches. The germline V gene encodes CDR1 SEHNR and CDR2 FQNEAQ (reference sequence). The CDR3 sequence is 16 residues long.